This entry concerns a single TCR beta chain. This sample is part of a study of blood T cell repertoires in COVID-19. Whole-study context: COVID-19 samples from acute and convalescent phases originated in the United States, Italy and Spain.

Trimming left V 3 bases short and J 4 bases short, with 12 bases between. Germline values: CDR1 DFQATT, CDR2 SNEGSKA (reference sequence). The CDR3 sequence is 13 residues long. In the original processing: How many nucleated cells were present was estimated from reference gene primer amplification. TCRdb's copy holds only in-frame clones and misses some; the assay was immunoSEQ multiplex PCR. V, J and clone size are those of that table, while D and trimming were read from the DNA. The sample records roughly 250,000 clones, roughly 80% being singletons. The receptor was isolated from a woman in her 40s with active or convalescent COVID-19. Sequences were obtained from peripheral blood. The chain uses TRBV20-1 and TRBJ1-1; D might be TRBD1 (5 bases). DNA for the CDR3: TGCAGTGCTAGTAGCGTCAGGGTCACTGAAGCTTTCTTT. Its protein product is CSASSVRVTEAFF.